There are a few counts of the clone carrying this T cell receptor (beta chain). Its antigen remains unidentified. The entry originates in a study of identical twins. General observations from the study: Beta clonotypes that were abundant in cord blood contained fewer insertions, a pattern absent from memory repertoires.

The donor group consisted entirely of healthy Caucasians. In TCRdb, the 5' RACE reads were re-called with MiXCR into one record per CDR3 protein. The sample holds about 340,000 distinct CDR3 sequences, 9% to 15% seen once. CDR3 size: 13 residues. Germline CDR1 and CDR2: LGHDT and YNNKEL (reference sequence). Trimming took off 2 bases at V and 2 bases at J, with 3 bases between the two ends. These same data were also listed under a study on yellow fever vaccine responses in identical twins.

Sample: CD8+ T cells sorted from blood. The chain carries TRBV3-1 and TRBJ2-2; D remains ambiguous. The sequence was collected from a young woman in good health. This CDR3 reads CASSQKNTGELFF. In nucleotides, the CDR3 is TGTGCCAGCAGCCAAAAAAACACCGGGGAGCTGTTTTTT.